The sequence of this TCR beta chain was determined in a study of T cells in Graves' hyperthyroidism and ophthalmopathy (dated by TCRdb to between 2019 and 2020). About the study as a whole: Peripheral blood was collected at initial diagnosis, before any treatment. The roughly 90 discovery patients were divided at random into training and test sets in a 7:3 ratio. A discovery cohort of approximately 100 patients, fewer than 50 with Graves' ophthalmopathy and approximately 60 with stable Graves' hyperthyroidism, was used to find distinguishing TCR V-J signatures. After sampling, hyperthyroidism patients received methimazole starting at 30 mg daily, and ophthalmopathy patients received high-dose intravenous methylprednisolone. The study also compared thyroid tissue and blood T-cell repertoires from roughly 6 Graves' hyperthyroidism patients. An independent validation cohort of under 20 hyperthyroidism patients and over 15 patients who later progressed to ophthalmopathy tested prospective prediction of ophthalmopathy. The paper describes TCR Vbeta CDR3 sequencing of some 130 peripheral blood samples, made up of about 40 ophthalmopathy patients, around 78 hyperthyroidism patients and some 17 progressor patients. What the authors observed across the whole study: In validation, the model predicted progression to ophthalmopathy a median of roughly six months before onset, with over 55% sensitivity and roughly 72% specificity. No statistical method was used to fix the sample size in advance, and group allocation was not hidden from the investigators. A 13 V-J signature model separated ophthalmopathy from stable hyperthyroidism, with around 90% sensitivity and 81% to 83% specificity in cross-validation and 80%/75% in testing. Most expanded thyroid clonotypes (frequency above 0.001) were also detected in blood, a finding suggesting that blood repertoires may reflect thyroid immune responses.

Graves' hyperthyroidism was defined as stable when no progression to ophthalmopathy occurred over 18 months of follow-up. The hyperthyroidism patients were between 18 and 65 years old and newly diagnosed, with a disease duration of less than 2 months. Exclusion was applied to patients with uncontrolled infections, other autoimmune diseases, pregnancy or lactation. Clinical symptoms, serum thyroxine and TRAb, thyroid ultrasound, and orbital computed tomography formed the basis for the diagnoses. Ficoll-Paque density gradient centrifugation was used to isolate PBMCs from under 11 ml of fresh peripheral blood. Total RNA was extracted using Trizol reagent, and RNA quality was assessed on an Agilent 2100 Bioanalyzer. The TCR beta CDR3 regions were amplified from RNA transcripts. A first-round RT-PCR of the TCR CDR3 used the HTBI primer set with the Qiagen OneStep RT-PCR kit. The libraries were constructed in a second round of multiplex PCR and then size-selected and purified. Sequencing of the libraries was done on an Illumina HiSeq2000 using paired-end 100 bp reads. As for the original processing: SOAPnuke was used to process the raw data, removing reads that contained adapters or uncalled bases, had a mean Phred below 15, or lacked an exact match to the constant primer or identifier. COPE v1.2.5 was used to merge the high-quality paired reads, and each unique nucleotide sequence was defined as a clonotype. Clonotypes were aligned to IMGT TRBV, TRBD and TRBJ reference segments using MiTCR v1.1. The analysis included only V-J combinations with a frequency above 0.0001, which together covered 99% to 99.2% of the repertoires. The TCS score was defined as F50 (clonal expansion) divided by E x V (chaos), with BLOSUM62-based TCRdist calculated between CDR3 peptides within each V-J. Welch's t-statistics and random forest reduced several hundred V-J features to 13, which were used in a naive Bayes classifier (R e1071). In-frame beta chains were kept once TCRdb had trimmed the public reads at Q25 with fastp and called clones with MiXCR. Each record represents a unique CDR3 protein, reported with the most common genes and DNA among its rows. What appears here as the V and J calls and clone size reflects TCRdb's work, not the paper's. Here the sample has 200,000 to 250,000 distinct CDR3 sequences; around 20% occur a single time. The top ten clones comprise about 45% of the sample.

Including cysteine and phenylalanine, the CDR3 has 13 amino acids. The sequence is cut down to CDR3 DNA, 39 bases in frame from base 1. V loses 6 bases, J loses 2 bases, and the germline ends lie 10 bases apart. This clonotype was detected many times. Its antigen is still unknown. Qualities for individual bases were not recorded, and no much larger clone is one base off. The sequence links TRBV12-3 or TRBV12-4 to TRBJ2-5, and possibly TRBD2, on 5 matching bases. Sequences were obtained from blood. This receptor was identified in a man aged 35 to 55 with Graves' hyperthyroidism. The CDR3 region has the sequence CASRRDYQETQYF. The DNA is TGTGCCAGCAGACGAGACTATCAAGAGACCCAGTACTTC.